This TCR beta chain was recorded in a study of identical twins' blood T cells. CDR1 and CDR2 from the germline V gene are DFQATT and SNEGSKA (reference sequence). V trimming: 6 bases; J trimming: 5 bases; junction bases outside the gene matches: 7. This CDR3 has 12 residues. TCRdb used MiXCR to reprocess the 5' RACE reads, holding one entry per CDR3 protein. Of around 380,000 distinct CDR3 sequences in the sample, 28% were seen once. Comment on this clonotype: Its antigen is undetermined.

Whole-study results and caveats: Even for out-of-frame TCRbeta, twins reportedly shared V gene usage much more than unrelated donors.

Sequenced material: PBMCs. This rearrangement joins TRBV20-1 to TRBJ2-7; 7 nucleotides align to TRBD1. The clonotype was recovered from a woman aged 18-55 years in good health. This chain's CDR3 is CSAKDRVHEQYF. Here the CDR3 DNA reads TGCAGTGCCAAAGACAGGGTCCACGAGCAGTACTTC.